These 3 T cell receptor beta chains originate from one sample sequenced in a study of neurological immune-mediated disorders. As to time point: longitudinal time-point 3. TCRdb passed the 5' RACE reads through MiXCR, listing each CDR3 protein once. The data hold some 43,000 distinct CDR3 sequences, with roughly 13% observed a single time. Sequencing used PBMCs. These receptors were collected from a male donor with HTLV-1-associated myelopathy (HAM/TSP).

The sample holds many counts of this clonotype. The rearrangement links TRBV7-2 to TRBJ2-1, with a tentative D call TRBD2 (5 bases). Germline V CDR1 and CDR2: SGHTA, FQGNSA. This CDR3 region has 17 residues. V shed 5 bases and J shed 10 bases, with 27 bases lying between them. The CDR3 loop reads CASSLGLLRDGVGEQFF. In nucleotides, the CDR3 is TGTGCCAGCAGCCTAGGACTCCTCCGAGACGGGGTTGGGGAGCAGTTCTTC. Filled out from reference TRBV7-2 and TRBJ2-1, the complete variable domain reads GAGVSQSPSNKVTEKGKDVELRCDPISGHTALYWYRQSLGQGLEFLIYFQGNSAPDKSGLPSDRFSAERTGGSVSTLTIQRTQQEDSAVYLCASSLGLLRDGVGEQFFGPGTRLTVL.

The table lists this clonotype with a few counts. The chain carries TRBV24-1 and TRBJ2-2; 11 bases are a match to TRBD1. Germline loops: CDR1 KGHDR, CDR2 SFDVKD. Trimming took 4 bases from V and 5 from J; bases not matched to a gene: 5. The CDR3 runs to 16 residues. DNA for the CDR3: TGTGCCACCAGTGACTCCGGACAGGGGGCGACCGGGGAGCTGTTTTTT. Protein: CATSDSGQGATGELFF.

In its sample, this clonotype was seen many times. The gene calls are TRBV12-3 or TRBV12-4 and TRBJ2-7; TRBD2 agrees at 12 bases. CDR3 length: 14 amino acids. V shed 2 bases and J 4 bases; nucleotides not matched to a gene: 0. The CDR3 DNA sequence: TGTGCCAGCAGTTTACTAGCGGGGGGGTACGAGCAGTACTTC. This sequence encodes CASSLLAGGYEQYF.